The 5 T cell receptor beta chains listed next were all sequenced from one sample in a study of cytomegalovirus exposure and HLA in healthy donors. A multiplex PCR was run with 60 Vbeta primers and 13 Jbeta primers. TCRdb's table, derived via immunoSEQ multiplex PCR, lists solely in-frame clones and lacks some. The table lists under 200,000 clones, approximately 80% of them singletons. Source material: PBMCs. All receptors come from a man in his fifties in good health and CMV-seropositive.

V and J are TRBV5-4 and TRBJ2-1, with TRBD2 matching 8 bases. V lost 3 bases, J lost 7 bases, and 12 bases stayed unmatched. The CDR3 has 16 residues. CDR1 SGHNT and CDR2 YYREEE come from the germline V gene (reference sequence). The CDR3: CASSYRLASTGNEQFF. As DNA, the CDR3 is TGTGCCAGCAGCTACCGACTAGCGAGCACCGGGAATGAGCAGTTCTTC.

This chain joins TRBV6-1 and TRBJ2-2; D gene uncertain. Trimming removed 4 bases at V and 0 bases at J, with 9 bases between. Germline values: CDR1 MNHNS, CDR2 SASEGT. The CDR3 spans 15 residues. The CDR3 nucleotides are TGTGCCAGCAGTGGGGCAGTCGCGAACACCGGGGAGCTGTTTTTT. Translation: CASSGAVANTGELFF.

As concerns this clone: Its ends do not fully match the called genes, so a read error is possible. The chain employs TRBV27 and TRBJ2-7, with D possibly matching TRBD2 (6 bases). The CDR3 totals 10 residues. The germline CDR1 and CDR2 sequences are MNHEY and SMNVEV (reference sequence). CDR3 protein: CASSSGTLTF. In DNA, the CDR3 is TGTGCCAGCAGTTCCGGGACTCTCACTTTT.

The chain employs TRBV30 and TRBJ2-1, with D possibly being TRBD2 (6 bases). The germline CDR1 and CDR2 sequences are GTSNPN and SVGIG (reference sequence). Trimming left V 3 bases short and J 2 bases short, with 8 bases between. The CDR3 sequence is 13 residues long. The CDR3 DNA is TGTGCCTGGAGCCGACTAGCCTACAATGAGCAGTTCTTC. Encoded protein: CAWSRLAYNEQFF.

CDR3 nucleotide sequence: TGTGCCAGCAGCTTGTCTTTAGCGGGGGGCGGCCGTAACGAGCAGTACTTC. This encodes CASSLSLAGGGRNEQYF. The chain combines TRBV7-2 with TRBJ2-7; 10 nucleotides match TRBD2. The CDR3 has 17 amino acids. V was clipped by 3 bases and J by 5 bases; unmatched bases: 13. Germline V CDR1 and CDR2: SGHTA, FQGNSA. Together with reference TRBV7-2 and TRBJ2-7, the CDR3 gives the full variable domain: GAGVSQSPSNKVTEKGKDVELRCDPISGHTALYWYRQSLGQGLEFLIYFQGNSAPDKSGLPSDRFSAERTGGSVSTLTIQRTQQEDSAVYLCASSLSLAGGGRNEQYFGPGTRLTVT.